A single sample gave rise to the 29 T cell receptor beta chains below, sequenced in a study of blood T cell repertoires in COVID-19. Here immunoSEQ multiplex PCR was the method, and the copy in TCRdb shows in-frame clones only, minus some. Of 110,000 or so clones detected, about 78% appear once; the ten largest clones hold more than 4%. The sequencing input was peripheral blood. The receptors originated from a human donor in a cohort sampled during active or convalescent COVID-19.

The chain employs TRBV15 and TRBJ1-6; D uncertain. Deletions cut 0 bases from V and 10 bases from J, with 13 bases between. The germline CDR1 and CDR2 sequences are LNHNV and YYDKDF (reference sequence). The CDR3 is 15 residues long. The CDR3 region is CATSREGRAWSPLHF. Here the CDR3 DNA reads TGTGCCACCAGCAGAGAGGGCAGAGCATGGTCACCCCTCCACTTT.

This clone was observed once. This rearrangement joins TRBV7-2 to TRBJ2-1; D is possibly TRBD1 (6 bases). Trimming took 1 base from V and 9 from J, leaving 10 bases between them. In germline, CDR1 is SGHTA, CDR2 FQGNSA. The CDR3 has 13 amino acids. The CDR3 DNA reads as TGTGCCAGCAGCTTAGGACGACAGGCTGAGCAGTTCTTC. It translates to CASSLGRQAEQFF.

This rearrangement joins TRBV18 to TRBJ2-5; TRBD2 might be the D (6 bases). There are 13 residues in the CDR3. CDR1 is KGHSH and CDR2 is LQKENI in the germline V gene. Trimming cost V 1 base and J 4 bases, with 7 bases left between them. The CDR3 DNA sequence: TGTGCCAGCTCACCACTGGGGGGAGAGACCCAGTACTTC. It specifies CASSPLGGETQYF. The whole variable domain, remainder taken from reference TRBV18 and TRBJ2-5, is NAGVMQNPRHLVRRRGQEARLRCSPMKGHSHVYWYRQLPEEGLKFMVYLQKENIIDESGMPKERFSAEFPKEGPSILRIQQVVRGDSAAYFCASSPLGGETQYFGPGTRLLVL.

The chain couples TRBV28 to TRBJ2-6; D call uncertain. Germline lookup yields CDR1 MDHEN and CDR2 SYDVKM. The germline V and J ends were trimmed by 3 bases and 0 bases, with 9 bases remaining between them. The CDR3 extends over 16 amino acids. This CDR3 reads CASSFYWSSGANVLTF. The CDR3 region has the DNA TGTGCCAGCAGTTTCTACTGGAGCTCTGGGGCCAACGTCCTGACTTTC.

The chain joins TRBV28 to TRBJ1-1; 9 positions agree with TRBD1. This CDR3 has 15 amino acids. The V gene's germline CDR1 is MDHEN and CDR2 SYDVKM. J lost 5 bases, V lost 3 bases, and 7 bases had no gene match. DNA of the CDR3: TGTGCCAGCAGTTTGTACAGGGGGCATAAAACTGAAGCTTTCTTT. Amino acids: CASSLYRGHKTEAFF.

This clone was counted once. The gene calls are TRBV11-2 and TRBJ2-2, with 8 bases lining up with TRBD1. Germline CDR1 and CDR2: SGHAT and FQNNGV. V was clipped by 5 bases and J by 7 bases; unmatched bases: 15. The CDR3 loop spans 17 amino acids. The CDR3 region is CASSRWGRGQFGGELFF. The CDR3 coding sequence is TGTGCCAGCAGCAGATGGGGCAGGGGGCAATTCGGCGGGGAGCTGTTTTTT. Based on the CDR3 plus reference TRBV11-2 and TRBJ2-2, the full variable domain is EAGVAQSPRYKIIEKRQSVAFWCNPISGHATLYWYQQILGQGPKLLIQFQNNGVVDDSQLPKDRFSAERLKGVDSTLKIQPAKLEDSAVYLCASSRWGRGQFGGELFFGEGSRLTVL.

This chain connects TRBV4-3 to TRBJ2-2; D is perhaps TRBD2 (5 bases). The length of the CDR3 is 15 residues. Germline V CDR1 and CDR2: LGHNA, YSLEER. V was clipped by 0 bases and J by 6 bases, with 11 bases between them. The DNA for the CDR3 is TGCGCCAGCAGCCAAGATACGGCGGGTCCCGGGGAGCTGTTTTTT. It is translated as CASSQDTAGPGELFF.

The chain uses TRBV19 and TRBJ1-1; D gene unclear. V lost 3 bases to trimming and J lost 1 base, with 9 bases between them. The CDR3 is 14 residues long. CDR1 and CDR2 (germline): LNHDA, SQIVND (reference sequence). The CDR3 reads CASSMVAGNTEAFF. CDR3 sequence (DNA): TGTGCCAGTAGTATGGTTGCAGGGAACACTGAAGCTTTCTTT.

The chain joins TRBV12-3 or TRBV12-4 to TRBJ1-4, with TRBD1 as a possible D gene (5 bases). Trimming took 6 bases from V and 8 from J, leaving 10 bases between them. The CDR3 extends over 12 amino acids. CDR3 protein: CASSSGGEKLFF. The DNA of the CDR3 is TGTGCCAGCAGCTCCGGGGGGGAAAAACTGTTTTTT.

The genes are TRBV2 and TRBJ2-7; 10 bases match TRBD1. The CDR3 consists of 14 residues. V was pared by 7 bases and J by 4 bases, with 7 bases of the junction left unmatched. Germline lookup yields CDR1 SNHLY and CDR2 FYNNEI. In nucleotides, the CDR3 is TGTGCCAGCAAAGAGACAGGGGGCAGGTACGAGCAGTACTTC. This encodes CASKETGGRYEQYF.

The V gene is TRBV6-5, the J gene TRBJ2-1; D may be TRBD2 (7 bases). The CDR3 spans 15 residues. The V gene lost 0 bases and the J gene lost 6 bases, with 12 bases spanning the gap. The germline V gene has CDR1 MNHEY and CDR2 SVGAGI. This CDR3 reads CASSYSRRGGNEQFF. CDR3 nucleotides: TGTGCCAGCAGTTACTCGAGAAGGGGGGGCAATGAGCAGTTCTTC.

J is TRBJ2-5 and V is TRBV24-1; no reliable D call. The CDR3 spans 13 residues. In germline, CDR1 is KGHDR, CDR2 SFDVKD. Trimming left V 3 bases short and J 2 bases short, with 6 bases between. CDR3: CATSDLLQETQYF. The CDR3, as DNA: TGTGCCACCAGTGATCTTCTGCAAGAGACCCAGTACTTC.

CDR3 region: CARRSRFGFAEAFF. CDR3 in DNA: TGCGCCAGACGAAGCAGGTTTGGATTTGCTGAAGCTTTCTTT. The J gene is TRBJ1-1, the V gene TRBV23-1; D gene uncertain. TRBV23-1 is reported as an ORF; its role is uncertain. This CDR3 is 14 amino acids long. Deletions cut 9 bases from V and 6 bases from J, with 20 bases between.

The chain combines TRBV24-1 with TRBJ1-1; 9 bases agree with TRBD1. Germline CDR1 and CDR2: KGHDR and SFDVKD. The CDR3 is 13 residues long. V was clipped by 7 bases and J by 4 bases; unmatched bases: 3. CDR3 coding DNA: TGTGCCACCAGACAGACAGGGGGCACTGAAGCTTTCTTT. Its protein is CATRQTGGTEAFF.

This clone was found once. This CDR3 is CASSDSSGYTF. The CDR3 bases are TGTGCCAGCAGTGATTCTTCTGGCTACACCTTC. This chain connects TRBV6-1 to TRBJ1-2; D not certain. Germline V CDR1 and CDR2: MNHNS, SASEGT. V shed 3 bases and J shed 7 bases, with 6 bases lying between them. The CDR3 length is 11 residues.

The chain recombines TRBV5-1 with TRBJ2-6, with D tentatively TRBD1 (6 bases). Germline V gene data show CDR1 as SGHRS and CDR2 as YFSETQ. V gave up 0 bases and J gave up 1 base, with 11 bases separating them. The CDR3 is 17 amino acids. The DNA for the CDR3 is TGCGCCAGCAGCTTGGGCCTCCAGGGGTCTGGGGCCAACGTCCTGACTTTC. Residues: CASSLGLQGSGANVLTF.

The V call is TRBV10-3, the J call TRBJ2-6, with 9 bases aligning to TRBD1. Trimming removed 4 bases from V and 0 bases from J; junction bases left unmatched: 10. Germline CDR1 is ENHRY and CDR2 is SYGVKD. CDR3 size: 19 residues. The DNA for the CDR3 is TGTGCCATCAGTGGGTTAGGGGACAGGGTGCTCTCTGGGGCCAACGTCCTGACTTTC. This gives the protein CAISGLGDRVLSGANVLTF.

This clone was counted once. This sequence joins TRBV9 and TRBJ2-2, with a tentative D call TRBD1 (6 bases). The CDR3 loop spans 15 amino acids. V was cut by 0 bases and J by 2 bases, with 8 bases left in between. Looked up from germline, CDR1 is SGDLS and CDR2 is YYNGEE. The CDR3 region has the DNA TGTGCCAGCAGCGTAGTGGGACACAACACCGGGGAGCTGTTTTTT. Translation gives CASSVVGHNTGELFF.

The J gene is TRBJ2-7, the V gene TRBV9; 7 bases are a match to TRBD2. V lost 0 bases and J lost 4; bases outside the gene matches: 4. The CDR3 is 14 amino acids. Germline V lookup: CDR1 SGDLS, CDR2 YYNGEE. The CDR3, as DNA: TGTGCCAGCAGCGTAGGATATAGCGGGTACGAGCAGTACTTC. This gives the protein CASSVGYSGYEQYF.

V gene TRBV5-1 combines with J gene TRBJ2-2, with TRBD1 identical over 9 bases. The CDR3 loop spans 16 amino acids. J was trimmed by 4 bases and V by 1 base; bases with no gene match: 5. Germline-derived CDR1 and CDR2 are SGHRS and YFSETQ. CDR3 coding DNA: TGCGCCAGCAGCTTGACAGGGGGCTATAGCACCGGGGAGCTGTTTTTT. It translates to CASSLTGGYSTGELFF.

This clone appeared a few times. The rearrangement uses TRBV2 and TRBJ1-5, with D uncertain. This CDR3 spans 13 amino acids. The V and J ends lost 3 bases and 4 bases respectively, with 7 bases between them. Looked up from germline, CDR1 is SNHLY and CDR2 is FYNNEI. This CDR3 is CASSERWNQPQHF. For the CDR3, the DNA is TGTGCCAGCAGTGAGAGGTGGAATCAGCCCCAGCATTTT.

The V call is TRBV6-5, the J call TRBJ2-7; D is unresolved. V was clipped by 5 bases and J by 2 bases, with 13 bases between them. The length of the CDR3 is 14 residues. Germline values: CDR1 MNHEY, CDR2 SVGAGI. The CDR3 DNA reads TGTGCCAGCAGTCCCGAGACTGTCACCTACGAGCAGTACTTC. This gives the protein CASSPETVTYEQYF.

Turning to this clone: The sample has other DNA sequences that encode this CDR3 too. V and J are TRBV19 and TRBJ1-2; D is undetermined. The CDR3 is 12 amino acids. V was pared by 3 bases and J by 1 base, with 3 bases between. Germline lookup yields CDR1 LNHDA and CDR2 SQIVND (reference sequence). The DNA of the CDR3 is TGTGCCAGTAGTATCCTTAACTATGGCTACACCTTC. The encoded protein is CASSILNYGYTF.

V and J are TRBV7-9 and TRBJ2-2, with D perhaps TRBD1 (6 bases). The CDR3 runs to 15 residues. The V gene lost 5 bases and the J gene lost 5 bases, with 15 bases spanning the gap. The V gene's germline CDR1 is SEHNR and CDR2 FQNEAQ (reference sequence). For the CDR3, the DNA is TGTGCCAGCAGCCCCGTAGTAGGGGGAACCGGGGAGCTGTTTTTT. Its protein is CASSPVVGGTGELFF.

Only a few counts were recorded for this clone. The J gene is TRBJ2-3, the V gene TRBV28; tentative D call: TRBD1 (6 bases). Looked up from germline, CDR1 is MDHEN and CDR2 is SYDVKM. The CDR3 is 19 amino acids. The germline V and J ends were trimmed by 2 bases and 4 bases, with 25 bases remaining between them. CDR3 protein: CASSLMGLNRGIYADTQYF. The CDR3 DNA follows: TGTGCCAGCAGTTTAATGGGGCTGAATAGGGGGATTTACGCAGATACGCAGTATTTT.

V usage is TRBV7-2 and J usage is TRBJ2-3; TRBD2 matches 7 bases. The CDR3 covers 16 residues. Germline V gene data show CDR1 as SGHTA and CDR2 as FQGNSA. J lost 1 base, V lost 1 base, and 5 bases had no gene match. The CDR3 sequence is CASSLEILAGTDTQYF. The DNA for the CDR3 is TGTGCCAGCAGCTTAGAGATTCTAGCGGGCACAGATACGCAGTATTTT.

This clone was observed a handful of times. The chain uses TRBV5-6 and TRBJ1-6; D might be TRBD1 (5 bases). The CDR3 length is 15 residues. Germline V lookup: CDR1 SGHDT, CDR2 YYEEEE. V was shortened by 2 bases and J by 7 bases, with 13 bases between the two germline ends. The CDR3 reads CASSLTGVGNSPLHF. CDR3 DNA: TGTGCCAGCAGCTTAACAGGAGTTGGAAATTCACCCCTCCACTTT. The full variable domain, in which reference TRBV5-6 and TRBJ1-6 provide the parts outside the CDR3, is DAGVTQSPTHLIKTRGQQVTLRCSPKSGHDTVSWYQQALGQGPQFIFQYYEEEERQRGNFPDRFSGHQFPNYSSELNVNALLLGDSALYLCASSLTGVGNSPLHFGNGTRLTVT.

This chain connects TRBV14 to TRBJ1-2, with 8 bases lining up with TRBD1. CDR1 and CDR2 (germline): SGHDN, FVKESK. This CDR3 has 13 amino acids. Unmatched junction bases numbered 2, after V lost 3 bases and J lost 5 bases. CDR3 protein: CASSQRTGYGYTF. The DNA for the CDR3 is TGTGCCAGCAGCCAGCGGACAGGGTATGGCTACACCTTC.

The chain combines TRBV4-1 with TRBJ2-3, with 10 nucleotides matching TRBD1. Losses at the gene ends were 3 bases for V and 1 base for J; bases not matched to a gene: 4. Germline-derived CDR1 and CDR2 are MGHRA and YSYEKL. The CDR3 length is 16 residues. CDR3 DNA sequence: TGCGCCAGCAGCCACCACGGGACAGGGGGCACAGATACGCAGTATTTT. This gives the protein CASSHHGTGGTDTQYF.